This T cell receptor (beta chain) was obtained from a study of glioma-infiltrating T cells. Overall study results and limits: Only very few CDR3 sequences appeared in both tissue and blood. Gliomas, especially low-grade, showed above-expected tissue-blood divergence; non-neoplastic patients showed below.

The CDR3 extends over 15 amino acids. V lost 1 base and J 3 bases, leaving 10 bases between the germline ends. The germline V gene has CDR1 SGHTA and CDR2 FQGTGA. Details on this clonotype: Its antigen is not identified.

Amplification of TCR alpha and beta CDR3 regions from RNA used iRepertoire nested multiplex PCR. One-step reverse transcription and amplification started from approximately 100-400 ng of tissue mRNA or PBMC total RNA. MiXCR, applied by TCRdb to the multiplex PCR reads, yields one record per CDR3 protein. The sample consists of about 130,000 distinct CDR3 sequences, 24% of them appearing once. The clonotype comes from a human donor with low-grade glioma or glioblastoma, undergoing nonglioma brain surgery, or in good health (not recorded which). The chain recombines TRBV7-3 with TRBJ2-1; D perhaps matches TRBD1 (6 bases). The sequencing input was glioma tissue, nonneoplastic brain tissue, or PBMCs (not recorded which). The CDR3 is CASSLNRVDYNEQFF. In DNA form, the CDR3 reads TGTGCCAGCAGCTTAAACAGGGTAGACTACAATGAGCAGTTCTTC. Filled out from reference TRBV7-3 and TRBJ2-1, the complete variable domain reads GAGVSQTPSNKVTEKGKYVELRCDPISGHTALYWYRQSLGQGPEFLIYFQGTGAADDSGLPNDRFFAVRPEGSVSTLKIQRTERGDSAVYLCASSLNRVDYNEQFFGPGTRLTVL.